This T cell receptor (beta chain) came from a study of blood T cell repertoires in COVID-19. In the study overall: Nucleic acid was either cDNA or gDNA, and it came from T cells, B-cell-depleted T cells, or PBMCs.

In the original analysis: Amplification with reference gene primers provided the estimates of nucleated cell counts. Using immunoSEQ multiplex PCR, the repertoire was profiled, and TCRdb retains in-frame clones only, with some absent. The DNA gave D and trimming, while V, J and clone size come from that table. Of fewer than 400,000 clones in the sample, approximately 82% were seen once. Germline V gives CDR1 LNHDA, CDR2 SQIVND (reference sequence). The CDR3 consists of 14 residues. The J segment lost 3 bases and the V segment lost 5 bases, leaving 2 bases of the junction unmatched. The V call is TRBV19, the J call TRBJ1-2, with TRBD1 matching 11 bases. This clonotype was obtained from a young man with active or convalescent COVID-19. Sample: peripheral blood. CDR3 bases: TGTGCCAGTAGTGGGACAGGGGGGGACTATGGCTACACCTTC. Amino acids: CASSGTGGDYGYTF.